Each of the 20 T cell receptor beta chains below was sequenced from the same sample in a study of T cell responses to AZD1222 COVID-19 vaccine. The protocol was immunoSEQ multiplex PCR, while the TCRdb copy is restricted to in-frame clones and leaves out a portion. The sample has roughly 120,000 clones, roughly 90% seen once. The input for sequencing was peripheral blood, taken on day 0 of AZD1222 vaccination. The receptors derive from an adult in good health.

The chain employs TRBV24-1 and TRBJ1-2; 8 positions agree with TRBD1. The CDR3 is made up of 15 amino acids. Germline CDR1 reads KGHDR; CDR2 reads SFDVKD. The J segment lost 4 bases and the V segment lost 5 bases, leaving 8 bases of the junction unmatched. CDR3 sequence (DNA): TGTGCCACCAGTGGTGCCCAGGGACAGGCCTATGGCTACACCTTC. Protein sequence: CATSGAQGQAYGYTF.

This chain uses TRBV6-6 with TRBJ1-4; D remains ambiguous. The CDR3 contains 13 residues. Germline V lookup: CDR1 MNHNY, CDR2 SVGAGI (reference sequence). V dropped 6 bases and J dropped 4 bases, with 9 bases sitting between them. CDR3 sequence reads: CASSSPHNEKLFF. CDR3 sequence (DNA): TGTGCCAGCAGCTCACCTCATAATGAAAAACTGTTTTTT.

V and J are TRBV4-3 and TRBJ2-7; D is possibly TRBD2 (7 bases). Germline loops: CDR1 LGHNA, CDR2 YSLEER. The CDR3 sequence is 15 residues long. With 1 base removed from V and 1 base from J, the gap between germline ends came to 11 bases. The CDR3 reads CASSQGGGPSYEQYF. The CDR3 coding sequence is TGCGCCAGCAGCCAAGGGGGGGGCCCTTCCTACGAGCAGTACTTC.

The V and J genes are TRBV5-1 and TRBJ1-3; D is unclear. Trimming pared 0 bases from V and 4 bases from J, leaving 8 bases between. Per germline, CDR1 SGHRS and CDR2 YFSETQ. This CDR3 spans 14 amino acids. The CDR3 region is CASSLGTEGNTIYF. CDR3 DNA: TGCGCCAGCAGCTTGGGCACAGAAGGAAACACCATATATTTT. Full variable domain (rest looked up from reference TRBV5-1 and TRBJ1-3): KAGVTQTPRYLIKTRGQQVTLSCSPISGHRSVSWYQQTPGQGLQFLFEYFSETQRNKGNFPGRFSGRQFSNSRSEMNVSTLELGDSALYLCASSLGTEGNTIYFGEGSWLTVV.

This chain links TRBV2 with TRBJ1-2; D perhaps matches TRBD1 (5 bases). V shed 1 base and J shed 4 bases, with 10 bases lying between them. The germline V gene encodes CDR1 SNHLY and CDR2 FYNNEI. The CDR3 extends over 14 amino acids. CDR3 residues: CASSEDRLSYGYTF. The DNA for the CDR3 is TGTGCCAGCAGTGAAGACAGGTTGTCCTATGGCTACACCTTC.

This CDR3 reads CATSNDVGGNTIYF. The DNA for the CDR3 is TGTGCCACTTCAAACGACGTTGGGGGTAACACCATATATTTT. This chain links TRBV15 with TRBJ1-3; the D gene is possibly TRBD1 (5 bases). Germline V CDR1 and CDR2: LNHNV, YYDKDF (reference sequence). Trimming pared 9 bases from V and 7 bases from J, leaving 19 bases between. This CDR3 comprises 14 residues.

CDR3 region: CASSFVGFEKLFF. DNA for the CDR3: TGTGCCAGCAGTTTTGTCGGGTTTGAAAAACTGTTTTTT. The chain has TRBV12-3 or TRBV12-4 and TRBJ1-4; unclear D gene. The CDR3 is 13 amino acids. V lost 3 bases to trimming and J lost 7 bases, with 9 bases between them.

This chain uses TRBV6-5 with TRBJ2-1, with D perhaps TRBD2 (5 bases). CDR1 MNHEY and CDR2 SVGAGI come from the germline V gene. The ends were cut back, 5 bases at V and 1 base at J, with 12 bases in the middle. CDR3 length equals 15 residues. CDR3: CASSMTIGSYNEQFF. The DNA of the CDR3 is TGTGCCAGCAGTATGACTATAGGATCCTACAATGAGCAGTTCTTC.

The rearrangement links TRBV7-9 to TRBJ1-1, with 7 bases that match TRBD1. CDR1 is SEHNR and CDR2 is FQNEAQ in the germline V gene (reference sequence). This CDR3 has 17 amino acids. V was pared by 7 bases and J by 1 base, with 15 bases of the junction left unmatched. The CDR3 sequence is CASTQPATGLPNTEAFF. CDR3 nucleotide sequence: TGTGCCAGCACCCAACCGGCGACAGGGTTACCGAACACTGAAGCTTTCTTT.

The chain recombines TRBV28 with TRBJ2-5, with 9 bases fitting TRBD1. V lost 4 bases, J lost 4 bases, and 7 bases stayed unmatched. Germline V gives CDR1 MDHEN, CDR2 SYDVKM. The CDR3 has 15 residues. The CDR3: CASSSPGQGGETQYF. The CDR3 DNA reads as TGTGCCAGCAGTTCACCGGGACAGGGAGGAGAGACCCAGTACTTC. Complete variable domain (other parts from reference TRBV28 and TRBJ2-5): DVKVTQSSRYLVKRTGEKVFLECVQDMDHENMFWYRQDPGLGLRLIYFSYDVKMKEKGDIPEGYSVSREKKERFSLILESASTNQTSMYLCASSSPGQGGETQYFGPGTRLLVL.

The CDR3 nucleotides are TGTGCCAGCTCACCACCGAGCGGGGACGAGCAGTACTTC. It is translated as CASSPPSGDEQYF. The gene calls are TRBV18 and TRBJ2-7; 7 bases align to TRBD2. Germline CDR1 KGHSH, CDR2 LQKENI. The J segment lost 5 bases and the V segment lost 0 bases, leaving 1 base of the junction unmatched. The CDR3 spans 13 residues. Full variable domain (outside the CDR3, taken from reference TRBV18 and TRBJ2-7): NAGVMQNPRHLVRRRGQEARLRCSPMKGHSHVYWYRQLPEEGLKFMVYLQKENIIDESGMPKERFSAEFPKEGPSILRIQQVVRGDSAAYFCASSPPSGDEQYFGPGTRLTVT.

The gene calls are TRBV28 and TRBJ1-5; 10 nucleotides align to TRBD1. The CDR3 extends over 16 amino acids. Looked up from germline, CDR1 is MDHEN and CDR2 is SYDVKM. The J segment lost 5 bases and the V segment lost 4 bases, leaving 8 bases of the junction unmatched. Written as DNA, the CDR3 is TGTGCCAGCAGTTCATACGGACAGGGGGTCGATCAGCCCCAGCATTTT. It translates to CASSSYGQGVDQPQHF.

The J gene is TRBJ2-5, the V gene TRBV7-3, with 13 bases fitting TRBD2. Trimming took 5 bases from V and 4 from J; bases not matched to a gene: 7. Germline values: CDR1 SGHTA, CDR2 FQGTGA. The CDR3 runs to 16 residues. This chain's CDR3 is CASSLRTSGSGETQYF. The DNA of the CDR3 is TGTGCCAGCAGCCTACGGACTAGCGGGAGTGGAGAGACCCAGTACTTC. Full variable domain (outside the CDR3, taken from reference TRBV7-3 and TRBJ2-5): GAGVSQTPSNKVTEKGKYVELRCDPISGHTALYWYRQSLGQGPEFLIYFQGTGAADDSGLPNDRFFAVRPEGSVSTLKIQRTERGDSAVYLCASSLRTSGSGETQYFGPGTRLLVL.

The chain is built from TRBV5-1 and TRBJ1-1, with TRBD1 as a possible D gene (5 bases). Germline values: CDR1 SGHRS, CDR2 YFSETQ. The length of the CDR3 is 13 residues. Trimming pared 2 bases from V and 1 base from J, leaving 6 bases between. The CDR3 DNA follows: TGCGCCAGCAGCTTAACAGGGAACACTGAAGCTTTCTTT. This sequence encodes CASSLTGNTEAFF.

The CDR3 nucleotides are TGTGCCAGCAGCTTAGGCGGTGACGAGCAGTACTTC. It yields the protein CASSLGGDEQYF. V is TRBV7-8 and J is TRBJ2-7; D is unclear. CDR1 and CDR2 from the germline V gene are SGHVS and FQNEAQ. This CDR3 has 12 residues. V lost 1 base to trimming and J lost 5 bases, with 6 bases between them.

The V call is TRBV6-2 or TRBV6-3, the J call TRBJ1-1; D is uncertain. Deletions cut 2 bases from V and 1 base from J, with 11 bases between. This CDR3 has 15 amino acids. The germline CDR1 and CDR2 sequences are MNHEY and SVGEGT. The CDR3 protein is CASSYLPYENTEAFF. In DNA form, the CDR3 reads TGTGCCAGCAGTTACCTGCCCTACGAGAACACTGAAGCTTTCTTT.

The CDR3 here is CASSHFGQSQETQYF. Here the CDR3 DNA reads TGTGCCAGCAGCCATTTTGGGCAGAGTCAAGAGACCCAGTACTTC. The V and J genes are TRBV3-1 (or the pseudogene TRBV3-2) and TRBJ2-5; no definite D call. The CDR3 loop spans 15 amino acids. V lost 3 bases and J 2 bases, leaving 13 bases between the germline ends. Germline V gene sequence: CDR1 LGHDT, CDR2 YNNKEL (reference sequence).

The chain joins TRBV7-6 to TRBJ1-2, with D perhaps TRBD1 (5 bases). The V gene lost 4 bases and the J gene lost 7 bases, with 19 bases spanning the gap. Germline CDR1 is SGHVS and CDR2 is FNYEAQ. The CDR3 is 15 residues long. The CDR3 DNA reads TGTGCCAGCAGCTCGGATCCCTGGGGGTTGTCTGGCTACACCTTC. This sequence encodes CASSSDPWGLSGYTF.

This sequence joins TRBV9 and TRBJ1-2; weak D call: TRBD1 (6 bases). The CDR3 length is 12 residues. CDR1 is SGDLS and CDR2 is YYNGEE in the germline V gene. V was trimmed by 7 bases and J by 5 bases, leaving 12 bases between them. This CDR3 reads CASGQTGYGYTF. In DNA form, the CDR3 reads TGTGCCAGCGGTCAAACAGGGTATGGCTACACCTTC. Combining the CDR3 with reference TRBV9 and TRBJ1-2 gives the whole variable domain DSGVTQTPKHLITATGQRVTLRCSPRSGDLSVYWYQQSLDQGLQFLIQYYNGEERAKGNILERFSAQQFPDLHSELNLSSLELGDSALYFCASGQTGYGYTFGSGTRLTVV.

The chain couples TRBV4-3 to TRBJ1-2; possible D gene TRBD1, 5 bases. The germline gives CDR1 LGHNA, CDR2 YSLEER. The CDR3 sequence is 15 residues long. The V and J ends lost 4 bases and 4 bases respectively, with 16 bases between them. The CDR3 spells CASSPRGVRVYGYTF. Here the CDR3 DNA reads TGCGCCAGCAGCCCGCGGGGCGTAAGGGTCTATGGCTACACCTTC.